This is a list of T cell receptor beta chains from one sample in a study of blood T cell repertoires in COVID-19. Sequencing used immunoSEQ multiplex PCR; TCRdb keeps in-frame clones, though not all of them. Found here are 300,000 to 400,000 clones, 85% to 90% of them singletons; the top ten hold under 4.5%. The sample comprised peripheral blood. All receptors come from a woman aged 50 to 65 with active or convalescent COVID-19. Both conserved end residues are part of each CDR3. D genes are given only for firm matches.

TRBV5-1	TRBJ2-7	.	CASSFSGQSSYEQYF	TGCGCCAGCAGCTTTAGTGGACAGAGCTCCTACGAGCAGTACTTC
TRBV12-2	TRBJ2-1	.	CASRLANHLRTSDRNEQFF	TGTGCAAGTCGCTTAGCCAACCACCTCCGGACTAGCGACCGCAATGAGCAGTTCTTC
TRBV19	TRBJ2-4	TRBD2	CASSRALAGELAKNIQYF	TGTGCCAGTAGTAGAGCATTGGCGGGGGAACTAGCCAAAAACATTCAGTACTTC
TRBV7-2	TRBJ1-3	TRBD1	CASSPDRGHSGNTIYF	TGTGCCAGCAGCCCCGACAGGGGACACTCTGGAAACACCATATATTTT
TRBV9	TRBJ2-7	.	CASSVGGGVYEQYF	TGTGCCAGCAGCGTAGGAGGAGGCGTCTACGAGCAGTACTTC
TRBV18	TRBJ1-3	.	CASSTWTAVSGNTIYF	TGTGCCAGCTCAACCTGGACAGCCGTCTCTGGAAACACCATATATTTT
TRBV2	TRBJ2-5	TRBD2	CASRGLAGQETQYF	TGTGCCAGCAGGGGACTAGCGGGCCAAGAGACCCAGTACTTC
TRBV5-4	TRBJ1-1	.	CASSLNPDLNTEAFF	TGTGCCAGCAGCTTGAATCCTGACTTAAACACTGAAGCTTTCTTT
TRBV28	TRBJ2-1	.	CASSDPSGGSYNEQFF	TGTGCCAGCAGTGATCCGTCTGGCGGCTCCTACAATGAGCAGTTCTTC
TRBV11-1	TRBJ2-3	TRBD2	CASSAGLAPDTQYF	TGTGCCAGCAGCGCGGGACTAGCGCCAGATACGCAGTATTTT
TRBV28	TRBJ2-7	.	CASDKQGWIVYEQYF	TGTGCCAGTGACAAGCAGGGGTGGATTGTCTACGAGCAGTACTTC
TRBV19	TRBJ2-3	.	CASSIARDTQYF	TGTGCCAGTAGTATCGCTCGGGATACGCAGTATTTT